The next 12 T cell receptor beta chains were all read from a single sample in a study of identical twins (dated by TCRdb to 2016 to 2017). Receptor libraries were prepared by 5' RACE. The reads were generated on an Illumina HiSeq 2000. The public sequencing data were trimmed at Q25 with fastp and processed into clonotypes with MiXCR by TCRdb, which kept only in-frame beta chains. Each CDR3 protein gets just one entry, which takes the most common genes and DNA from the rows behind it. Present in this sample are around 290,000 distinct CDR3 sequences, roughly 9% of which were seen just once. The leading ten clones occupy roughly 7% of the sample. These data are also associated with another study on yellow fever vaccine responses in identical twins.

Sequences were obtained from CD8+ T cells sorted from blood. The receptors derive from a woman between 18 and 30 years old in good health.

The rearrangement joins TRBV7-6 to TRBJ2-1; D is perhaps TRBD2 (7 bases). Trimming shortened V by 1 base and J by 5 bases, and 9 bases separated the two germline ends. The germline gives CDR1 SGHVS, CDR2 FNYEAQ. CDR3 length: 14 residues. CDR3 in amino acids: CASSLEGGDNEQFF. DNA for the CDR3: TGTGCCAGCAGCTTAGAAGGGGGGGACAATGAGCAGTTCTTC.

This clonotype came up many times. This chain joins TRBV12-3 or TRBV12-4 and TRBJ2-7, with D unclear. The CDR3 is 14 amino acids. V was shortened by 4 bases and J by 2 bases, with 12 bases between the two germline ends. Here the CDR3 reads CASSWLDSTYEQYF. In nucleotides, the CDR3 is TGTGCCAGCAGTTGGCTAGATAGCACCTACGAGCAGTACTTC.

V gene TRBV5-1 combines with J gene TRBJ2-3, with D tentatively TRBD1 or TRBD2 (7 bases each). CDR1 is SGHRS and CDR2 is YFSETQ in the germline V gene. Trimming pared 0 bases from V and 0 bases from J, leaving 14 bases between. The CDR3 contains 17 residues. CDR3 protein: CASSLESGGASTDTQYF. CDR3 in DNA: TGCGCCAGCAGCTTGGAGTCAGGGGGGGCCAGCACAGATACGCAGTATTTT. Complete variable domain (other parts from reference TRBV5-1 and TRBJ2-3): KAGVTQTPRYLIKTRGQQVTLSCSPISGHRSVSWYQQTPGQGLQFLFEYFSETQRNKGNFPGRFSGRQFSNSRSEMNVSTLELGDSALYLCASSLESGGASTDTQYFGPGTRLTVL.

The CDR3 coding sequence is TGTGCCAGTAGGGATGCCCGGCTGTACTACAATGAGCAGTTCTTC. Translating gives CASRDARLYYNEQFF. The chain couples TRBV19 to TRBJ2-1; no reliable D call. CDR3 length equals 15 residues. Per germline, CDR1 LNHDA and CDR2 SQIVND (reference sequence). V gave up 6 bases and J gave up 3 bases, with 15 bases separating them.

This clonotype was observed at least ten times. This chain joins TRBV7-9 and TRBJ2-7; perhaps TRBD1 as D (6 bases). This CDR3 region has 14 residues. The V gene's germline CDR1 is SEHNR and CDR2 FQNEAQ (reference sequence). Trimming removed 1 base at V and 0 bases at J, with 7 bases between. The CDR3 spells CASSLGDTSYEQYF. The DNA for the CDR3 is TGTGCCAGCAGCTTAGGGGACACCTCCTACGAGCAGTACTTC.

J is TRBJ2-5 and V is TRBV5-1; 9 nucleotides agree with TRBD2. The length of the CDR3 is 15 residues. Per germline, CDR1 SGHRS and CDR2 YFSETQ. Germline trimming cut 0 bases from V and 5 bases from J; bases unmatched to any gene: 5. The CDR3: CASSLVRGGLETQYF. For the CDR3, the DNA is TGCGCCAGCAGCTTGGTGCGGGGGGGCCTTGAGACCCAGTACTTC.

The rearrangement joins TRBV12-3 or TRBV12-4 to TRBJ2-3, with 7 bases lining up with TRBD2. The CDR3 has 14 residues. With 11 bases clipped from V and 6 bases from J, the junction kept 14 bases outside the gene matches. The CDR3 nucleotides read TGTGCCTGTATATCTAGCGGCAGGTCGGATACGCAGTATTTT. This gives the protein CACISSGRSDTQYF.

This clonotype has at least ten counts. V usage is TRBV3-1 and J usage is TRBJ2-7, with D perhaps matching TRBD2 (6 bases). Germline values: CDR1 LGHDT, CDR2 YNNKEL (reference sequence). Between the trimmed V and J ends, which lost 4 bases and 4 bases, there was a span of 11 bases. CDR3 length equals 13 residues. CDR3 in amino acids: CASSPGSIYEQYF. Written as DNA, the CDR3 is TGTGCCAGCAGCCCCGGGAGTATTTACGAGCAGTACTTC.

At least ten counts were recorded for this clonotype. The genes are TRBV5-1 and TRBJ2-3; 11 positions match TRBD2. Germline V CDR1 and CDR2: SGHRS, YFSETQ. V lost 4 bases to trimming and J lost 5 bases; unmatched junction nucleotides: 3. The CDR3 is 14 residues long. CDR3 coding DNA: TGCGCCAGCAGCCTACTAGCGGGAGTAGATACGCAGTATTTT. Its translation: CASSLLAGVDTQYF. Combining the CDR3 with reference TRBV5-1 and TRBJ2-3 gives the whole variable domain KAGVTQTPRYLIKTRGQQVTLSCSPISGHRSVSWYQQTPGQGLQFLFEYFSETQRNKGNFPGRFSGRQFSNSRSEMNVSTLELGDSALYLCASSLLAGVDTQYFGPGTRLTVL.

This clonotype appeared a few times. The CDR3 loop reads CASSEFGDSSYNEQFF. CDR3 coding DNA: TGCGCCAGCAGTGAATTCGGGGACAGTTCTTACAATGAGCAGTTCTTC. The chain links TRBV10-2 to TRBJ2-1; 7 bases map to TRBD1. Germline V gene data show CDR1 as WSHSY and CDR2 as SAAADI. This CDR3 spans 16 amino acids. The V segment lost 3 bases and the J segment 4 bases; nucleotides outside the gene matches: 9.

Many counts were recorded for this clonotype. J is TRBJ2-2 and V is TRBV11-2; 11 positions agree with TRBD2. The length of the CDR3 is 15 residues. J gave up 9 bases and V 4 bases, and 7 bases lay outside the gene matches. CDR1 and CDR2 (germline): SGHAT, FQNNGV. CDR3 residues: CASSYSSGGPWELFF. The CDR3 DNA follows: TGTGCCAGCAGCTATTCTAGCGGGGGGCCCTGGGAGCTGTTTTTT.

This clonotype came up a few times. The CDR3 here is CSVLDSSYNEQFF. As DNA, the CDR3 is TGCAGCGTACTGGACAGCTCCTACAATGAGCAGTTCTTC. The chain is built from TRBV29-1 and TRBJ2-1; D possibly corresponds to TRBD1 (6 bases). The CDR3 runs 13 residues. The germline V and J ends were trimmed by 6 bases and 0 bases, with 9 bases remaining between them. CDR1 and CDR2 (germline): SQVTM, ANQGSEA.